Reported below is one TCR beta chain. What it recognizes is unknown. The sample comes from a study of cytomegalovirus exposure and HLA in healthy donors. Study-level background: The early release's HLA-typed donors yielded roughly 85 million unique TCRs. Membership in the Caucasian-associated ancestry cluster was found for 75% to 85% of around 380 genotyped donors.

The PCR made use of 60 Vbeta and 13 Jbeta primers. TCRdb's copy holds only in-frame clones and misses some; the assay was immunoSEQ multiplex PCR. The sample lists approximately 190,000 clones; around 90% were seen once. Germline loops: CDR1 SEHNR, CDR2 FQNEAQ (reference sequence). V was pared by 7 bases and J by 0 bases, with 15 bases between. CDR3 length: 16 amino acids. Overall study findings and caveats: CMV serostatus was the only immune exposure information that was available.

Sequenced: PBMCs. The clonotype comes from a boy between 2 and 15 years old in good health and CMV-seronegative. The rearrangement joins TRBV7-9 to TRBJ1-4; a weak D match, TRBD1 (6 bases). The CDR3 sequence is CASTVTGSSTNEKLFF. The DNA for the CDR3 is TGTGCCAGCACCGTAACAGGGAGTTCAACTAATGAAAAACTGTTTTTT.